This T cell receptor (beta chain) was captured in a study of blood T cell repertoires in COVID-19. As handled by the study authors: How many nucleated cells were present was estimated from reference gene primer amplification. Repertoires were generated with immunoSEQ multiplex PCR, while TCRdb's copy carries only in-frame clones and drops some. That table furnishes V, J and clone size, whereas the DNA furnished D and trimming. The top ten hold 3.5% to 5% of the sample, which has 200,000 to 250,000 clones, approximately 90% seen once. Germline V CDR1 and CDR2: SGDLS, YYNGEE. This CDR3 comprises 15 residues. V lost 4 bases and J 1 base, leaving 14 bases between the germline ends. Recovered Cohort 3 donors showed two negative PCRs, clearance, or symptom resolution.

The TCR comes from a woman aged 25 to 45 who had recovered from COVID-19. This sequence joins TRBV9 and TRBJ1-1, with D possibly being TRBD1 (5 bases). Sequencing was performed on PBMCs or T cells enriched from blood (not recorded which). This CDR3 reads CASSPRGGSNTEAFF. The CDR3 DNA is TGTGCCAGCAGCCCTCGGGGGGGTTCGAACACTGAAGCTTTCTTT.